Each of the 9 T cell receptor beta chains below was sequenced from the same sample in a study of T cell repertoires in cytomegalovirus infection (dated by TCRdb to the late 2010s). Sequencer: Illumina HiSeq 1500. The public sequencing data were trimmed at Q25 with fastp and processed into clonotypes with MiXCR by TCRdb, which kept only in-frame beta chains. Rows matching on CDR3 protein sequence are summarized as one entry with the most common DNA and genes. In all, the sample holds 200,000 to 300,000 distinct CDR3 sequences, and roughly 15% of those were seen once. Jointly, the top ten make up about 10% of the sample. Sequenced material: PBMCs. These receptor sequences come from a human donor in good health (CMV status not recorded). Some clones in this sample may be carry-over from other donors' samples.

This clonotype appeared a few times. This sequence joins TRBV28 and TRBJ1-2; possibly TRBD1 for D (5 bases). The ends were cut back, 4 bases at V and 7 bases at J, with 7 bases in the middle. The CDR3 length is 11 residues. CDR1 MDHEN and CDR2 SYDVKM come from the germline V gene. CDR3 loop: CASSWGTGYTF. DNA for the CDR3: TGTGCCAGCAGTTGGGGGACTGGCTACACCTTC.

The chain links TRBV18 to TRBJ1-6; TRBD1 aligns across 8 bases. Germline V gives CDR1 KGHSH, CDR2 LQKENI. J lost 0 bases, V lost 3 bases, and 13 bases had no gene match. CDR3 size: 20 residues. The CDR3 bases are TGTGCCAGCTCACCCCGAGGACTCGACAGGGGAAGCTCCTATAATTCACCCCTCCACTTT. Encoded protein: CASSPRGLDRGSSYNSPLHF.

This clonotype was observed once. The chain couples TRBV4-2 to TRBJ1-4; D possibly corresponds to TRBD1 (5 bases). The CDR3 is 16 amino acids. The germline gives CDR1 LGHNA, CDR2 YNFKEQ. Trimming took 1 base from V and 7 from J, leaving 16 bases between them. The CDR3 sequence is CASSQGGTQAFEKLFF. In DNA, the CDR3 is TGTGCCAGCAGCCAAGGGGGGACCCAGGCTTTTGAAAAACTGTTTTTT.

This clonotype was seen a few times. Mismatch with germline at one junction end may stem from a read error. This chain connects TRBV2 to TRBJ2-1; 7 bases fit TRBD2. The CDR3 sequence is 13 residues long. CDR1 and CDR2 from the germline V gene are SNHLY and FYNNEI. The CDR3 DNA is TGTGCCAGCACTAATGGAGGGGACTATCGACAAGACTTC. It translates to CASTNGGDYRQDF.

This clonotype came up a few times. In nucleotides, the CDR3 is TGTGCCAGCAGCACGGGGACAGTCGGCTACACCTTC. This codes for CASSTGTVGYTF. This chain joins TRBV28 and TRBJ1-2; 7 nucleotides align to TRBD1. Germline V CDR1 and CDR2: MDHEN, SYDVKM. Trimming took 6 bases from V and 8 from J; bases not matched to a gene: 6. CDR3 size: 12 residues.

This clonotype was picked up a small number of times. The chain uses TRBV28 and TRBJ2-7, with D perhaps given as TRBD1 or TRBD2 (5 bases each). V was shortened by 5 bases and J by 2 bases, with 13 bases between the two germline ends. In germline, CDR1 is MDHEN, CDR2 SYDVKM. This CDR3 contains 14 residues. The CDR3 nucleotides read TGTGCCAGCAGTGGAGAGGGACCTGCCTACGAGCAGTACTTC. Protein product: CASSGEGPAYEQYF.

The table lists this clonotype with many counts. The V gene is TRBV6-5, the J gene TRBJ1-1; the D gene is possibly TRBD1 (5 bases). There are 15 residues in the CDR3. The V end lost 2 bases, the J end lost 5 bases, and 15 bases lay between the germline ends. Germline V lookup: CDR1 MNHEY, CDR2 SVGAGI. As DNA, the CDR3 is TGTGCCAGCAGTTACGCGGAGCCCCGGGGGACTGAAGCTTTCTTT. Encoded protein: CASSYAEPRGTEAFF.

The J gene is TRBJ2-3, the V gene TRBV6-2 or TRBV6-3; possible D gene TRBD1, 5 bases. Trimming pared 6 bases from V and 2 bases from J, leaving 12 bases between. This CDR3 region has 14 residues. Germline CDR1 reads MNHEY; CDR2 reads SVGEGT. The CDR3 DNA follows: TGTGCCAGCAGCCAGACCAGGGACACAGATACGCAGTATTTT. It yields the protein CASSQTRDTDTQYF.

This clonotype has at least ten counts. The chain joins TRBV7-2 to TRBJ1-5; possibly TRBD1 for D (6 bases). With 2 bases removed from V and 0 bases from J, the gap between germline ends came to 8 bases. Germline V CDR1 and CDR2: SGHTA, FQGNSA. This CDR3 is 15 amino acids long. In DNA form, the CDR3 reads TGTGCCAGCAGCTTAAAGACAGGTAGCAATCAGCCCCAGCATTTT. Encoded protein: CASSLKTGSNQPQHF.